One TCR beta chain is described in this entry. This sample is drawn from a study of blood T cell repertoires in COVID-19. Study-wide context: In each case, the material was cDNA or gDNA derived from T cells, B-cell-depleted T cells, or PBMCs.

Clones were read by immunoSEQ multiplex PCR, and TCRdb kept only the in-frame ones, dropping some. The table includes approximately 250,000 clones, roughly nine tenths detected once. CDR3 length: 14 amino acids. Unmatched junction bases numbered 11, after V lost 5 bases and J lost 10 bases. From germline, CDR1 is LGHNA and CDR2 YNFKEQ. The sample consisted of peripheral blood. This receptor was identified in a man in his forties or fifties with active or convalescent COVID-19. This rearrangement joins TRBV4-2 to TRBJ1-1; 9 bases agree with TRBD1. CDR3 region: CASSADRGGGGAFF. DNA for the CDR3: TGTGCCAGCAGCGCGGACAGGGGCGGAGGCGGAGCTTTCTTT.